The following is a T cell receptor (beta chain) sequence with its context. The antigen is unknown. The germline gives CDR1 SQVTM, CDR2 ANQGSEA. This CDR3 has 13 residues. The V gene lost 4 bases and the J gene lost 4 bases, with 11 bases spanning the gap. These data belong to a study of identical twins. General study results and limits: Compared with models, monozygotic twins showed more out-of-frame TCR alpha sharing. Conclusions leaned on cross-sectional statistical analysis and did not track the same donors over time. While abundant cord blood beta clonotypes carried fewer insertions, memory repertoires showed no such pattern. Part of the zero-insertion signal could reflect confounding by invariant MAIT and iNKT cells.

TCRdb re-analysed the 5' RACE reads in MiXCR, keeping a single row per CDR3 protein. Of 1.5 million or so distinct CDR3 sequences listed, more than 30% are singletons. Sequencing used cord blood. The TCR originated in a newborn girl in good health. The chain recombines TRBV29-1 with TRBJ2-1; tentatively, D is TRBD2 (6 bases). CDR3 sequence reads: CSVVGGVYNEQFF. The CDR3 DNA is TGCAGCGTTGTAGGCGGGGTTTACAATGAGCAGTTCTTC.